Presented here are 13 T cell receptor beta chains from one specimen sequenced in a study of blood T cell repertoires in COVID-19. Produced via immunoSEQ multiplex PCR; TCRdb's table is partial and in-frame only. This sample yields roughly 80,000 clones, of which approximately 93% are seen a single time; around 2.6% belongs to the top ten. Sequenced input: peripheral blood. The receptors were gathered from a middle-aged man with COVID-19, enrolled during active disease.

J is TRBJ1-1 and V is TRBV28; TRBD1 is a possible D gene (6 bases). Germline CDR1 and CDR2: MDHEN and SYDVKM. This CDR3 region has 14 residues. V was pared by 5 bases and J by 3 bases, with 13 bases between. CDR3 DNA sequence: TGTGCCAGCAGTATTCTAGGGGGGGACACTGAAGCTTTCTTT. Translated: CASSILGGDTEAFF.

V usage is TRBV5-4 and J usage is TRBJ2-7, with 10 bases fitting TRBD1. After removal of 4 bases from V and 5 bases from J, the junction contained 6 bases not matched to a gene. The CDR3 extends over 14 amino acids. Germline V gives CDR1 SGHNT, CDR2 YYREEE (reference sequence). CDR3 DNA sequence: TGTGCCAGCAGCGCCGGGACAGGGGTCCACGAGCAGTACGTC. Translation gives CASSAGTGVHEQYV.

V is TRBV28 and J is TRBJ2-3, with 13 bases aligning to TRBD2. The CDR3 is 20 amino acids. Germline V gene data show CDR1 as MDHEN and CDR2 as SYDVKM. Trimming cost V 5 bases and J 0 bases; bases outside gene matches: 14. CDR3 loop: CASSPTPGLAGEYSTDTQYF. Written as DNA, the CDR3 is TGTGCCAGCAGTCCAACCCCCGGACTAGCGGGAGAGTATAGCACAGATACGCAGTATTTT.

The J gene is TRBJ2-3, the V gene TRBV13, with TRBD2 identical over 13 bases. CDR1 and CDR2 (germline): PRHDT, FYEKMQ (reference sequence). V was pared by 5 bases and J by 3 bases, with 5 bases of the junction left unmatched. This CDR3 is built from 16 residues. In DNA, the CDR3 is TGTGCCAGCAGCCCACGGACTAGCGGGAGAACAGATACGCAGTATTTT. Its protein is CASSPRTSGRTDTQYF.

V and J are TRBV5-1 and TRBJ1-4, with a possible D match to TRBD1 (6 bases). CDR3 length: 15 amino acids. CDR1 and CDR2 (germline): SGHRS, YFSETQ. V lost 2 bases, J lost 0 bases, and 8 bases lay in between. DNA for the CDR3: TGCGCCAGCAGCTTACAGGGCGCAACTAATGAAAAACTGTTTTTT. Encoded protein: CASSLQGATNEKLFF.

This chain joins TRBV4-1 and TRBJ2-1, with TRBD2 matching over 8 bases. CDR3 length: 18 amino acids. Germline V gene data show CDR1 as MGHRA and CDR2 as YSYEKL. Trimming took 2 bases from V and 1 from J; bases not matched to a gene: 10. The CDR3 spells CASSQLPSGLASYNEQFF. CDR3 DNA: TGCGCCAGCAGCCAACTCCCCTCCGGACTAGCTTCCTACAATGAGCAGTTCTTC.

This clone was observed a handful of times. This sample includes further DNA sequences coding for the same CDR3. V is TRBV15 and J is TRBJ1-5; D remains ambiguous. The germline V and J ends were trimmed by 0 bases and 5 bases, with 5 bases remaining between them. Per germline, CDR1 LNHNV and CDR2 YYDKDF (reference sequence). This CDR3 region has 13 residues. The CDR3 DNA reads TGTGCCACCAGCAGAGAGGCGGATCAGCCCCAGCATTTT. Amino acids: CATSREADQPQHF.

The genes are TRBV2 and TRBJ2-2; TRBD2 matches 7 bases. The germline CDR1 and CDR2 sequences are SNHLY and FYNNEI. This CDR3 is built from 14 residues. V dropped 4 bases and J dropped 7; count of bases not matched to a gene: 6. CDR3 sequence reads: CASSGLAADGELFF. The CDR3 DNA reads as TGTGCCAGCAGTGGACTAGCAGCGGACGGGGAGCTGTTTTTT.

The J gene is TRBJ1-4, the V gene TRBV19; 7 bases fit TRBD1. With 5 bases clipped from V and 6 bases from J, the junction kept 9 bases outside the gene matches. This CDR3 is 15 amino acids long. The germline gives CDR1 LNHDA, CDR2 SQIVND (reference sequence). CDR3 protein: CASSSDRDYHEKLFF. The CDR3 coding sequence is TGTGCCAGTAGTTCCGACAGGGATTACCATGAAAAACTGTTTTTT. The full variable domain, with the rest looked up from reference TRBV19 and TRBJ1-4, is DGGITQSPKYLFRKEGQNVTLSCEQNLNHDAMYWYRQDPGQGLRLIYYSQIVNDFQKGDIAEGYSVSREKKESFPLTVTSAQKNPTAFYLCASSSDRDYHEKLFFGSGTQLSVL.

In DNA form, the CDR3 reads TGCGCCAGCAGTCGAGACTCAAACACTGAAGCTTTCTTT. It is translated as CASSRDSNTEAFF. The chain joins TRBV4-1 to TRBJ1-1, with D unresolved. This CDR3 comprises 13 residues. Germline V gene sequence: CDR1 MGHRA, CDR2 YSYEKL. V was pared by 6 bases and J by 2 bases, with 10 bases between.

The chain joins TRBV28 to TRBJ2-2; possibly TRBD2 for D (5 bases). V gave up 1 base and J gave up 8 bases, with 11 bases separating them. Germline lookup yields CDR1 MDHEN and CDR2 SYDVKM. This CDR3 is 14 amino acids long. Here the CDR3 DNA reads TGTGCCAGCAGTTTATCCATAGAGCGGGGGGAGCTGTTTTTT. Encoded protein: CASSLSIERGELFF.

The V call is TRBV18, the J call TRBJ2-7; weak D call: TRBD1 (6 bases). Germline V gives CDR1 KGHSH, CDR2 LQKENI. The CDR3 spans 13 residues. Between the trimmed V and J ends, which lost 3 bases and 3 bases, there was a span of 9 bases. CDR3 in DNA: TGTGCCAGCTCACCGACGGACAGCTACGAGCAGTACGTC. Its translation: CASSPTDSYEQYV.

This CDR3 is CASSGGHKGFKDQPQHF. The CDR3 nucleotides are TGTGCCAGCAGTGGGGGCCATAAGGGATTCAAGGATCAGCCCCAGCATTTT. The chain uses TRBV2 and TRBJ1-5; tentative D call: TRBD1 (5 bases). The CDR3 is 17 residues long. Germline V gene lookup returns CDR1 SNHLY and CDR2 FYNNEI. Trimming cost V 4 bases and J 5 bases, with 21 bases left between them.